Reported below is one TCR beta chain. Its target is not known. The entry originates in a study of T cell responses to AZD1222 COVID-19 vaccine. The wider study: Pooling was applied to second doses at about 4 or about 12 weeks. Study-level findings and limits: Per reports, nearly half of all spike-specific TCRs target regions that are unmutated in variants.

Sequencing was performed with immunoSEQ multiplex PCR; in TCRdb, only in-frame clones are kept and a portion is missing. Of roughly 97,000 clones listed, around 91% are singletons. The input for sequencing was peripheral blood, taken on day 0 of AZD1222 vaccination. This TCR was recovered from an adult in good health.

The CDR3 DNA is TGTGCCAGCAGCCAAGTTGGGACTAGCGGGGCATTTAGCACAGATACGCAGTATTTT. Its protein is CASSQVGTSGAFSTDTQYF. The chain combines TRBV3-1 (or the pseudogene TRBV3-2) with TRBJ2-3; 13 bases agree with TRBD2. V dropped 1 base and J dropped 0; count of bases not matched to a gene: 7. Germline loops: CDR1 LGHDT, CDR2 YNNKEL (reference sequence). CDR3 size: 19 residues.